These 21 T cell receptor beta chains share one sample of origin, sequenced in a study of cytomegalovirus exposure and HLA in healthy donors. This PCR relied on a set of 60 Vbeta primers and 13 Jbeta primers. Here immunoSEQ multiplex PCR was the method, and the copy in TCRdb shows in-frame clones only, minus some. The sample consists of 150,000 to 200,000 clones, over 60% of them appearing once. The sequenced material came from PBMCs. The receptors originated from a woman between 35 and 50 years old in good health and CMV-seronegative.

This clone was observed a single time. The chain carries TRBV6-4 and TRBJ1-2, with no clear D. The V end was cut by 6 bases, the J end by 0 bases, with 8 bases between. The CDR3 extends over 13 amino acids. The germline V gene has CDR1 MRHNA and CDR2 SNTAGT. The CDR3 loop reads CASSREPNYGYTF. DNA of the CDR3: TGTGCCAGCAGCCGGGAGCCTAACTATGGCTACACCTTC.

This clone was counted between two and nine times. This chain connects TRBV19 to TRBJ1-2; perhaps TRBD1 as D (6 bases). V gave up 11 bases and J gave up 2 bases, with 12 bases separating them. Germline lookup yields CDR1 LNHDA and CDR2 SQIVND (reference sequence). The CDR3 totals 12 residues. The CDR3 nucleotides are TGTGCCTGCGTGGACAGCAACTATGGCTACACCTTC. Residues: CACVDSNYGYTF. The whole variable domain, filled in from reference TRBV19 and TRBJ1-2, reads DGGITQSPKYLFRKEGQNVTLSCEQNLNHDAMYWYRQDPGQGLRLIYYSQIVNDFQKGDIAEGYSVSREKKESFPLTVTSAQKNPTAFYLCACVDSNYGYTFGSGTRLTVV.

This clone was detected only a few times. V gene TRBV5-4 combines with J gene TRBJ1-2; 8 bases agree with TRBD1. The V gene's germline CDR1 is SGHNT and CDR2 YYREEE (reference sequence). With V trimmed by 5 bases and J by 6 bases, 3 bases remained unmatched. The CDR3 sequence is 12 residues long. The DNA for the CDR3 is TGTGCCAGCAGTTCAGGGGGCAATGGCTACACCTTC. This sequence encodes CASSSGGNGYTF.

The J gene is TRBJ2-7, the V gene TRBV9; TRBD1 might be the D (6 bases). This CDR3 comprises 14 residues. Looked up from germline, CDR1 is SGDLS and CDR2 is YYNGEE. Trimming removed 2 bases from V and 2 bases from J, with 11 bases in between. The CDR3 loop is CASSVGHGTYEQYF. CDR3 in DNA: TGTGCCAGCAGCGTGGGACATGGGACCTACGAGCAGTACTTC.

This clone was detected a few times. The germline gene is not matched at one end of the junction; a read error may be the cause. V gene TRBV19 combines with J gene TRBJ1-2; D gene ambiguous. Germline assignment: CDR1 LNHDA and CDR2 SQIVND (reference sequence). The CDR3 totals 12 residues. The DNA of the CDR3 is TGTGCCAGTAGTAACCACCCCCCCCGTGGCTCCTTC. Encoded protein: CASSNHPPRGSF.

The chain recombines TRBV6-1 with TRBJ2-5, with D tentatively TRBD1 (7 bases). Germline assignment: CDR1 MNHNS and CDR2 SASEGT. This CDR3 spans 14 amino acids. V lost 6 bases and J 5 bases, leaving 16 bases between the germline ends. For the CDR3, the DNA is TGTGCCAGCAGACGCAGGGGGGACTGGGAGACCCAGTACTTC. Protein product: CASRRRGDWETQYF.

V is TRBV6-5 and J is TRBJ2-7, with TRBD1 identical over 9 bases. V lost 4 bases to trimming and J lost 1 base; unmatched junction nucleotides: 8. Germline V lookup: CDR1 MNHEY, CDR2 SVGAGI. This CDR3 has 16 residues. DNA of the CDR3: TGTGCCAGCAGTTCCGACCGACAGGGGGAGTCCTACGAGCAGTACGTC. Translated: CASSSDRQGESYEQYV.

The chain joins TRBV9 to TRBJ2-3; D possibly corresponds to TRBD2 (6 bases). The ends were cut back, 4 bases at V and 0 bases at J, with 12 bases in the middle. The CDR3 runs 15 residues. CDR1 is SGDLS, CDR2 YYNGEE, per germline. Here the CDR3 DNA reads TGTGCCAGCAGCCCCGGCGGGGCAAGCACAGATACGCAGTATTTT. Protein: CASSPGGASTDTQYF.

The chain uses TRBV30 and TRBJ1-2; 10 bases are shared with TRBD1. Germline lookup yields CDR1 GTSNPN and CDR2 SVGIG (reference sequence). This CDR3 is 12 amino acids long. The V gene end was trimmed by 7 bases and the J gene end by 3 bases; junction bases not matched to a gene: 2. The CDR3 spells CASTGGYYGYTF. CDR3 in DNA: TGTGCCTCGACAGGGGGCTACTATGGCTACACCTTC.

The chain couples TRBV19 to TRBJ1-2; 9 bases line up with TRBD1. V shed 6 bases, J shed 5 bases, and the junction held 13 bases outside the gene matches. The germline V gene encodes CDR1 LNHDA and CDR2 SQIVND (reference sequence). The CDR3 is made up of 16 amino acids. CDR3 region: CASRGTGQVRGYGYTF. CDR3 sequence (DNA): TGTGCCAGTAGGGGGACAGGGCAGGTTCGTGGTTATGGCTACACCTTC.

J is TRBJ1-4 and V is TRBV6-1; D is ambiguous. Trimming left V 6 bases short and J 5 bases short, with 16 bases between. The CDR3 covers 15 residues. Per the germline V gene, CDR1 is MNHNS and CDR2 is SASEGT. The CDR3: CASRDSGGRNEKLFF. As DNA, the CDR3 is TGTGCCAGCAGGGACTCGGGAGGAAGGAATGAAAAACTGTTTTTT.

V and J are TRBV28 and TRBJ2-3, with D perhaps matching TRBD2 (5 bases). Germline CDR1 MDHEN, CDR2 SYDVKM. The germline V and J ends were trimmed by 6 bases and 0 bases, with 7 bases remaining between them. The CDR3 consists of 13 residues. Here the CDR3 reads CASRPGSTDTQYF. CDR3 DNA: TGTGCCAGCAGGCCGGGGAGCACAGATACGCAGTATTTT.

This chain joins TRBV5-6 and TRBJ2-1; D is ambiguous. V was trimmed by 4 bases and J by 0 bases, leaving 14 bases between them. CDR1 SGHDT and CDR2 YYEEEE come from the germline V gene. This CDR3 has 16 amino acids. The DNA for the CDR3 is TGTGCCAGCAGCAGGTGGCTAGTGAGCTCCTACAATGAGCAGTTCTTC. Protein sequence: CASSRWLVSSYNEQFF.

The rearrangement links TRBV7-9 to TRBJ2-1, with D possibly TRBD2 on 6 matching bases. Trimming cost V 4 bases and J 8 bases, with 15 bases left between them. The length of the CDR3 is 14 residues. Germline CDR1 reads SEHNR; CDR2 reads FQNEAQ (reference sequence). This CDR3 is CASSSTERVHEQFF. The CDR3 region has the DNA TGTGCCAGCAGCTCTACGGAGCGGGTACATGAGCAGTTCTTC.

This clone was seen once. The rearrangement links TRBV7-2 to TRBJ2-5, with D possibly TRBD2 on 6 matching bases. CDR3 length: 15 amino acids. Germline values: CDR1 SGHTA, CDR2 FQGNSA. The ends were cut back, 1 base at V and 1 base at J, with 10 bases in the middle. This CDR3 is CASSLGGGIQETQYF. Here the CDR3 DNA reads TGTGCCAGCAGCTTAGGTGGCGGGATCCAAGAGACCCAGTACTTC.

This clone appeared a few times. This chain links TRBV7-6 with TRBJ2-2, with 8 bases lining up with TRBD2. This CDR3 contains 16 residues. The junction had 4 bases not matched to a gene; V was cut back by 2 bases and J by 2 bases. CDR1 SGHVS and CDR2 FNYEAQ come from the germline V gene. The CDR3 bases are TGTGCCAGCAGCTTAAGCGGGAGAGGTAACACCGGGGAGCTGTTTTTT. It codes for CASSLSGRGNTGELFF.

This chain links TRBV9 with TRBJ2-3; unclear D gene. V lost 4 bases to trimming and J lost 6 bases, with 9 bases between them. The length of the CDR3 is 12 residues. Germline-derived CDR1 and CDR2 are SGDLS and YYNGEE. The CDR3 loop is CASSPTADTQYF. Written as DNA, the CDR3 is TGTGCCAGCAGCCCTACTGCTGATACGCAGTATTTT.

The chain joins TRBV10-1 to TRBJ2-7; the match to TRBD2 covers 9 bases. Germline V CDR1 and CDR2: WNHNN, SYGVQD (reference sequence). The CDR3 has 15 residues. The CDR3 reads CASSEYSVLAGRERV. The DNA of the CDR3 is TGCGCCAGCAGTGAGTACTCGGTTCTAGCGGGAAGGGAACGTGTC.

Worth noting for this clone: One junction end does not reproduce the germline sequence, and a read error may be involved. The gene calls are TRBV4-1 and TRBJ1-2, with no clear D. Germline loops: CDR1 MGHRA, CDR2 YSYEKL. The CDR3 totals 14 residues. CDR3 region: CASSQELGSHGYTF. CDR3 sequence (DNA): TGTGCCAGCAGCCAAGAGTTGGGGAGCCATGGCTACACCTTC.

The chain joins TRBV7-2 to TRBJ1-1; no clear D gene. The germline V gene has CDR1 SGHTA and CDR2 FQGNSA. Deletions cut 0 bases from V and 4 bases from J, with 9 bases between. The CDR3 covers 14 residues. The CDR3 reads CASSLAPGSTEAFF. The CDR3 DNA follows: TGTGCCAGCAGCTTAGCGCCGGGGTCCACTGAAGCTTTCTTT.

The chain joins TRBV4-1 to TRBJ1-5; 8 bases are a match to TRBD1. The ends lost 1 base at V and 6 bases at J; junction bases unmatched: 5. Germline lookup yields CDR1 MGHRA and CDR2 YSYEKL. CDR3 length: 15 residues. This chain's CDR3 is CASSQAGTGGQPQHF. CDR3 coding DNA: TGCGCCAGCAGCCAAGCCGGGACAGGCGGTCAGCCCCAGCATTTT.